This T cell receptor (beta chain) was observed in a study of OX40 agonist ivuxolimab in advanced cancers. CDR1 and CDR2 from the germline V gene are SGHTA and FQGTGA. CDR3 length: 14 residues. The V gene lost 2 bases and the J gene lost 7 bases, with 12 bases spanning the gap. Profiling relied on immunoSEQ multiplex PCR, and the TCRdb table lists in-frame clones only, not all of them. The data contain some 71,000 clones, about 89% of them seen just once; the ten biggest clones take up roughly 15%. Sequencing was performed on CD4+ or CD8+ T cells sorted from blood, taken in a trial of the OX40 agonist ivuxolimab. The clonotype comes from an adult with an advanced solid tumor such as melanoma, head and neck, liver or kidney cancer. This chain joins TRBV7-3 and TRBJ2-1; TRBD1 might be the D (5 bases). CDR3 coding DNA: TGTGCCAGCAGCTTAGGGGCATCTGGGAATGAGCAGTTCTTC. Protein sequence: CASSLGASGNEQFF.